These 11 T cell receptor beta chains originate from one sample sequenced in a study of Graves' ophthalmopathy and Graves' hyperthyroidism. Using RNA transcripts, the TCR beta CDR3 regions were amplified. Scientists carried out first-round RT-PCR using HTBI primers and then a second-round multiplex PCR. TCRdb used MiXCR to reprocess the multiplex PCR reads, holding one entry per CDR3 protein. The data hold roughly 600,000 distinct CDR3 sequences, with approximately 37% observed a single time. Sequencing was carried out using peripheral blood or thyroid tissue (not recorded which). The receptors here all came from an adult man with Graves' hyperthyroidism.

In its sample, this clonotype was seen many times. This chain joins TRBV29-1 and TRBJ1-3; possibly TRBD1 for D (6 bases). The germline V gene encodes CDR1 SQVTM and CDR2 ANQGSEA. The CDR3 is made up of 14 amino acids. Trimming pared 6 bases from V and 0 bases from J, leaving 12 bases between. The CDR3 nucleotides read TGCAGCGTCCTAACAGGGACCTCTGGAAACACCATATATTTT. This sequence encodes CSVLTGTSGNTIYF.

This clonotype came up many times. The CDR3 here is CASSYSQAVGPKEYF. As DNA, the CDR3 is TGTGCCAGCAGTTACTCCCAGGCGGTGGGTCCGAAGGAGTACTTC. The chain is built from TRBV6-5 and TRBJ2-7; D is unclear. The germline gives CDR1 MNHEY, CDR2 SVGAGI. CDR3 length: 15 residues. Trimming took off 0 bases at V and 11 bases at J, with 20 bases between the two ends.

This clonotype was counted ten times or more. The rearrangement joins TRBV19 to TRBJ1-2; tentative D call: TRBD1 (5 bases). This CDR3 has 15 residues. V was pared by 4 bases and J by 6 bases, with 18 bases between. Germline values: CDR1 LNHDA, CDR2 SQIVND (reference sequence). CDR3 in DNA: TGTGCCAGTAGTACTCCGGGACGCATAACCCATGGCTACACCTTC. Its protein is CASSTPGRITHGYTF.

This clonotype was picked up many times. This sequence joins TRBV12-3 or TRBV12-4 and TRBJ2-5, with D hard to call. With 6 bases removed from V and 5 bases from J, the gap between germline ends came to 13 bases. The CDR3 has 13 amino acids. The CDR3 loop is CASRRRDGETQYF. CDR3 nucleotide sequence: TGTGCCAGCAGACGAAGGGATGGGGAGACCCAGTACTTC.

This clonotype occurred many times. The V and J genes are TRBV12-3 or TRBV12-4 and TRBJ2-7; 7 bases are shared with TRBD1. With V trimmed by 3 bases and J by 4 bases, 9 bases remained unmatched. CDR3 size: 15 residues. The CDR3 region has the DNA TGTGCCAGCAGTTTGACAGGGATAGGTAATTACGAGCAGTACTTC. Translated: CASSLTGIGNYEQYF.

This clonotype was seen many times. The rearrangement uses TRBV2 and TRBJ1-6; D is perhaps TRBD1 (5 bases). CDR3 size: 14 residues. Looked up from germline, CDR1 is SNHLY and CDR2 is FYNNEI. V gave up 5 bases and J gave up 7 bases, with 12 bases separating them. The CDR3, as DNA: TGTGCCAGCAGTAGCCCACAGGAAAATTCACCCCTCCACTTT. Its protein product is CASSSPQENSPLHF.

Only one count was recorded for this clonotype. V gene TRBV3-1 combines with J gene TRBJ2-1; 9 bases line up with TRBD2. This CDR3 has 16 amino acids. Germline V CDR1 and CDR2: LGHDT, YNNKEL (reference sequence). The V segment lost 1 base and the J segment 8 bases; nucleotides outside the gene matches: 9. The CDR3 coding sequence is TGTGCCAGCAGCCAAGTGGCGACTAGCGGTTACTATGAGCAGTTCTTC. Amino acids: CASSQVATSGYYEQFF.

V usage is TRBV30 and J usage is TRBJ1-5; 7 positions match TRBD1. The ends lost 1 base at V and 7 bases at J; junction bases unmatched: 4. The CDR3 extends over 13 amino acids. Germline assignment: CDR1 GTSNPN and CDR2 SVGIG (reference sequence). CDR3 residues: CAWSATGEQPQHF. The DNA for the CDR3 is TGTGCCTGGAGTGCCACAGGGGAACAGCCCCAGCATTTT.

The chain uses TRBV29-1 and TRBJ1-3, with 7 bases that match TRBD1. CDR3 length equals 13 residues. The germline gives CDR1 SQVTM, CDR2 ANQGSEA. V shed 8 bases, J shed 5 bases, and the junction held 9 bases outside the gene matches. The CDR3 sequence is CSLTGTVRNTIYF. The DNA for the CDR3 is TGCAGCTTGACCGGGACAGTAAGAAACACCATATATTTT.

This clonotype was observed at least ten times. The V gene is TRBV2, the J gene TRBJ1-1; TRBD1 is a possible D gene (5 bases). Germline CDR1 and CDR2: SNHLY and FYNNEI. CDR3 length: 17 amino acids. Deletions cut 0 bases from V and 0 bases from J, with 14 bases between. As DNA, the CDR3 is TGTGCCAGCAGTGAAGCGATCTGGGGGACTATGAACACTGAAGCTTTCTTT. Translating it yields CASSEAIWGTMNTEAFF.

This clonotype was detected a few times. The V gene is TRBV12-3 or TRBV12-4, the J gene TRBJ2-5, with 7 bases aligning to TRBD1. Judging by the DNA end, TRBJ2-1 fits better; the J call may be wrong. CDR3 length: 13 residues. The CDR3 DNA is TGTGCCAGCAGATATCACAGGGGCGATGAGCAGTTCTTC. Amino acid sequence: CASRYHRGDEQFF.